The clone carrying this T cell receptor (beta chain) was seen many times. Its antigen is still unknown. This sample was taken from a study of regulatory T cells in long-lasting Graves disease. Broader study findings: Investigators studied peripheral blood only, not thyroid tissue.

Time point specified: newly diagnosed GD, antithyroid drugs for less than 3 months. PBMCs were the source of the RNA used for TCR sequencing. EDTA tubes received 7.5 to 9 milliliters of drawn peripheral blood. iRepertoire HTBI primers and Arm-PCR of CDR3 regions built TCR beta libraries. Authors' data handling: The samples included around 65 TRBV and more than 12 TRBJ segments. TCRdb ran MiXCR on the multiplex PCR reads and lists one entry per CDR3 protein. The V and J calls here are based on TCRdb, not the publication. The sample includes a few hundred thousand distinct CDR3 sequences, around a fifth of them seen just once. Trimming left V 0 bases short and J 2 bases short, with 17 bases between. Germline V gives CDR1 DFQATT, CDR2 SNEGSKA (reference sequence). This CDR3 region has 17 residues. These records were also assigned to another study, of T cells in Graves' hyperthyroidism and ophthalmopathy. That paper adds: It was considered stable Graves' hyperthyroidism when ophthalmopathy did not progress within 18 months.

The chain is built from TRBV20-1 and TRBJ1-5, with a tentative D call TRBD1 (5 bases). The clonotype comes from a woman aged 25 to 45 with Graves disease. This specimen consisted of peripheral blood mononuclear cells (PBMCs), obtained at new diagnosis, from a patient treated with antithyroid drugs. CDR3 residues: CSARDPGAGIGNQPQHF. The CDR3 DNA follows: TGCAGTGCTAGAGATCCTGGGGCAGGGATTGGCAATCAGCCCCAGCATTTT.